The next 31 T cell receptor beta chains were all read from a single sample in a study of beta chain features in type 1 diabetes. Expressed TCRB transcripts were sequenced because the entire RNA isolate underwent reverse transcription. Some clones are missing from TCRdb's copy, which holds only in-frame ones; the method was immunoSEQ multiplex PCR. The table lists about 660,000 clones, around an eighth of them singletons. Which antigens these TCRs recognize remains unknown. Notes on the study in general: The study found moderately but significantly shorter TCRB CDR3s in all four CD4+ subsets of Type 1 diabetes patients.

Sequencing was performed on naive CD4+ T cells from blood. The receptor set was obtained from a man aged 18 to 30 with type 1 diabetes.

This clone was observed a handful of times. The V call is TRBV4-3, the J call TRBJ2-5; possible D gene TRBD2, 6 bases. Trimming took 4 bases from V and 1 from J, leaving 7 bases between them. This CDR3 spans 13 amino acids. Germline CDR1 is LGHNA and CDR2 is YSLEER. CDR3 region: CASSLAVQETQYF. For the CDR3, the DNA is TGCGCCAGCAGCCTAGCGGTCCAAGAGACCCAGTACTTC.

The V gene is TRBV7-2, the J gene TRBJ2-4; no definite D call. V lost 0 bases and J 8 bases, leaving 8 bases between the germline ends. Germline loops: CDR1 SGHTA, CDR2 FQGNSA. There are 13 residues in the CDR3. CDR3 loop: CASSLASKDIQYF. Written as DNA, the CDR3 is TGTGCCAGCAGCTTAGCCTCGAAGGACATTCAGTACTTC.

V usage is TRBV11-2 and J usage is TRBJ2-3, with no clear D. Trimming took off 5 bases at V and 6 bases at J, with 15 bases between the two ends. This CDR3 has 14 residues. The germline V gene has CDR1 SGHAT and CDR2 FQNNGV. In DNA form, the CDR3 reads TGTGCCAGCAGCCGAGCAGGCTCCTTGGATACGCAGTATTTT. This codes for CASSRAGSLDTQYF.

This clone has just a few counts. The V gene is TRBV30, the J gene TRBJ1-1; tentatively, D is TRBD1 (6 bases). Germline V gene lookup returns CDR1 GTSNPN and CDR2 SVGIG (reference sequence). V was clipped by 7 bases and J by 1 base, with 13 bases between them. The length of the CDR3 is 13 residues. CDR3 nucleotides: TGTGCCTTGGGGGGGGCGACGAACACTGAAGCTTTCTTT. It yields the protein CALGGATNTEAFF. Together with reference TRBV30 and TRBJ1-1, the CDR3 gives the full variable domain: SQTIHQWPATLVQPVGSPLSLECTVEGTSNPNLYWYRQAAGRGLQLLFYSVGIGQISSEVPQNLSASRPQDRQFILSSKKLLLSDSGFYLCALGGATNTEAFFGQGTRLTVV.

The chain recombines TRBV25-1 with TRBJ2-5; 7 nucleotides align to TRBD1. With V trimmed by 4 bases and J by 1 base, 12 bases remained unmatched. The CDR3 length is 17 residues. Germline V lookup: CDR1 MGHDK, CDR2 SYGVNS. The CDR3 region is CASSGPPGQRFQETQYF. CDR3 DNA sequence: TGTGCCAGCAGTGGGCCGCCGGGACAGCGATTCCAAGAGACCCAGTACTTC.

The CDR3 nucleotides read TGCAGTCTTGGACGAGGGTTTGAAGCTTTCTTT. As protein: CSLGRGFEAFF. The V and J genes are TRBV29-1 and TRBJ1-1; unclear D gene. The CDR3 runs 11 residues. Germline V CDR1 and CDR2: SQVTM, ANQGSEA.

Only a few counts were recorded for this clone. This specimen includes other DNA sequences encoding the same CDR3. CDR3 sequence reads: CATSRDNTDTQYF. The CDR3, as DNA: TGTGCCACCAGCAGAGATAACACAGATACGCAGTATTTT. The J gene is TRBJ2-3, the V gene TRBV15, with no clear D. CDR1 LNHNV and CDR2 YYDKDF come from the germline V gene (reference sequence). Trimming cost V 0 bases and J 2 bases, with 3 bases left between them. The CDR3 consists of 13 residues.

The table lists this clone with a few counts. This chain uses TRBV28 with TRBJ1-1, with TRBD1 matching over 7 bases. This CDR3 spans 13 amino acids. The ends lost 5 bases at V and 8 bases at J; junction bases unmatched: 8. Germline CDR1 is MDHEN and CDR2 is SYDVKM. This CDR3 is CASSRPGTVEAFF. The CDR3 DNA reads TGTGCCAGCAGTCGCCCCGGGACAGTCGAAGCTTTCTTT.

V usage is TRBV7-2 and J usage is TRBJ2-5; possible D gene TRBD2, 6 bases. The length of the CDR3 is 14 residues. In germline, CDR1 is SGHTA, CDR2 FQGNSA. V dropped 6 bases and J dropped 3 bases, with 14 bases sitting between them. The CDR3 reads CASSTRDSKETQYF. For the CDR3, the DNA is TGTGCCAGCAGTACTAGGGACTCCAAAGAGACCCAGTACTTC.

This chain connects TRBV2 to TRBJ2-3, with D maybe TRBD2 (5 bases). The germline CDR1 and CDR2 sequences are SNHLY and FYNNEI. This CDR3 comprises 12 residues. Trimming left V 7 bases short and J 4 bases short, with 9 bases between. CDR3 sequence (DNA): TGTGCCAGCAAACTAGAAGCAGATACGCAGTATTTT. This translates into CASKLEADTQYF.

The V gene is TRBV28, the J gene TRBJ2-1; possibly TRBD2 for D (6 bases). Trimming removed 7 bases at V and 0 bases at J, with 10 bases between. This CDR3 spans 14 amino acids. CDR1 and CDR2 from the germline V gene are MDHEN and SYDVKM. The CDR3 spells CASTPGSSYNEQFF. The CDR3 coding sequence is TGTGCCAGCACCCCCGGGAGCTCCTACAATGAGCAGTTCTTC.

The V gene is TRBV4-2, the J gene TRBJ2-1; 10 positions match TRBD2. Per the germline V gene, CDR1 is LGHNA and CDR2 is YNFKEQ. After removal of 4 bases from V and 8 bases from J, the junction contained 14 bases not matched to a gene. CDR3 length: 17 amino acids. CDR3 region: CASSRATGASGSHEQFF. Here the CDR3 DNA reads TGTGCCAGCAGCCGGGCCACGGGGGCTAGCGGGAGCCATGAGCAGTTCTTC.

This clone was observed a handful of times. This chain uses TRBV19 with TRBJ2-1; D call uncertain. Trimming stripped 2 bases from V and 4 bases from J, with 15 bases between. The CDR3 is 16 residues long. Per germline, CDR1 LNHDA and CDR2 SQIVND (reference sequence). The CDR3 DNA reads as TGTGCCAGTAGTATATACCCACCGTCTGGATACAATGAGCAGTTCTTC. Translated: CASSIYPPSGYNEQFF.

Ten or more counts support this clone. Other DNA sequences from this sample encode an identical CDR3 as well. The genes are TRBV19 and TRBJ2-5, with D unresolved. Germline CDR1 reads LNHDA; CDR2 reads SQIVND (reference sequence). The CDR3 is 11 amino acids. V lost 3 bases to trimming and J lost 1 base, with 0 bases between them. CDR3: CASSIQETQYF. CDR3 DNA: TGTGCCAGTAGTATCCAAGAGACCCAGTACTTC.

V and J are TRBV5-1 and TRBJ2-5; 10 bases line up with TRBD2. This CDR3 is built from 15 residues. The junction had 4 bases not matched to a gene; V was cut back by 1 base and J by 4 bases. Per germline, CDR1 SGHRS and CDR2 YFSETQ. Written as DNA, the CDR3 is TGCGCCAGCAGCTTGATAGCGGGAGGAAGAGAGACCCAGTACTTC. This codes for CASSLIAGGRETQYF.

V is TRBV5-1 and J is TRBJ2-3; 14 nucleotides agree with TRBD2. Losses at the gene ends were 4 bases for V and 0 bases for J; bases not matched to a gene: 13. CDR1 and CDR2 from the germline V gene are SGHRS and YFSETQ. The CDR3 loop spans 20 amino acids. The CDR3 DNA reads TGCGCCAGCAGCCCAAACGGACTAGCGGGAGGAGTACGGAGCACAGATACGCAGTATTTT. Amino acids: CASSPNGLAGGVRSTDTQYF.

The V gene is TRBV11-1, the J gene TRBJ2-7; TRBD2 might be the D (5 bases). The CDR3 is 15 amino acids. V dropped 5 bases and J dropped 2 bases, with 16 bases sitting between them. The germline V gene encodes CDR1 SGHAT and CDR2 FQDESV (reference sequence). The CDR3 DNA reads TGTGCCAGCAGCCGGTCCCAAGCGGAGACCTACGAGCAGTACTTC. This codes for CASSRSQAETYEQYF. Looking up the rest from reference TRBV11-1 and TRBJ2-7 gives the full variable domain: EAEVAQSPRYKITEKSQAVAFWCDPISGHATLYWYRQILGQGPELLVQFQDESVVDDSQLPKDRFSAERLKGVDSTLKIQPAELGDSAMYLCASSRSQAETYEQYFGPGTRLTVT.

This clone was detected a few times. The chain employs TRBV19 and TRBJ2-3; D gene unclear. The CDR3 length is 13 residues. From germline, CDR1 is LNHDA and CDR2 SQIVND (reference sequence). Trimming took off 1 base at V and 6 bases at J, with 8 bases between the two ends. CDR3 coding DNA: TGTGCCAGTAGTATAGGGCAGTTGGATACGCAGTATTTT. Translation: CASSIGQLDTQYF.

This clone was observed once. This rearrangement joins TRBV7-6 to TRBJ1-5; no clear D. The V end lost 1 base, the J end lost 4 bases, and 5 bases lay between the germline ends. The V gene's germline CDR1 is SGHVS and CDR2 FNYEAQ. This CDR3 contains 13 residues. The CDR3: CASSLEVNQPQHF. The CDR3 bases are TGTGCCAGCAGCTTAGAGGTTAATCAGCCCCAGCATTTT.

The chain uses TRBV5-6 and TRBJ1-3; D gene unclear. The germline V gene encodes CDR1 SGHDT and CDR2 YYEEEE. Between the trimmed V and J ends, which lost 1 base and 4 bases, there was a span of 6 bases. The CDR3 spans 13 residues. CDR3 in amino acids: CASSLFRGNTIYF. CDR3 DNA sequence: TGTGCCAGCAGCTTGTTCCGGGGAAACACCATATATTTT.

The chain joins TRBV30 to TRBJ2-2; D is uncertain. The ends were cut back, 4 bases at V and 1 base at J, with 7 bases in the middle. This CDR3 is built from 13 residues. The germline V gene encodes CDR1 GTSNPN and CDR2 SVGIG (reference sequence). DNA of the CDR3: TGTGCCTGGAATCTCTGGAACACCGGGGAGCTGTTTTTT. Its translation: CAWNLWNTGELFF. The full variable domain, with the rest looked up from reference TRBV30 and TRBJ2-2, is SQTIHQWPATLVQPVGSPLSLECTVEGTSNPNLYWYRQAAGRGLQLLFYSVGIGQISSEVPQNLSASRPQDRQFILSSKKLLLSDSGFYLCAWNLWNTGELFFGEGSRLTVL.

This clone was seen only a few times. V gene TRBV7-2 combines with J gene TRBJ2-7; TRBD1 aligns across 10 bases. CDR1 and CDR2 (germline): SGHTA, FQGNSA. The CDR3 extends over 15 amino acids. After removal of 5 bases from V and 5 bases from J, the junction contained 9 bases not matched to a gene. This CDR3 is CASSGRQGADDEQYF. In DNA, the CDR3 is TGTGCCAGCAGCGGTAGACAGGGGGCTGACGACGAGCAGTACTTC.

This clone was counted between two and nine times. This rearrangement joins TRBV2 to TRBJ1-2; no firm D call. Trimming removed 8 bases at V and 6 bases at J, with 19 bases between. The CDR3 extends over 14 amino acids. Per the germline V gene, CDR1 is SNHLY and CDR2 is FYNNEI. The CDR3 region has the DNA TGTGCCAGCGGACGCACCTTGGGTGCGGATGGCTACACCTTC. It specifies CASGRTLGADGYTF. The variable domain in full, completed from reference TRBV2 and TRBJ1-2, reads EPEVTQTPSHQVTQMGQEVILRCVPISNHLYFYWYRQILGQKVEFLVSFYNNEISEKSEIFDDQFSVERPDGSNFTLKIRSTKLEDSAMYFCASGRTLGADGYTFGSGTRLTVV.

V usage is TRBV19 and J usage is TRBJ2-3; 8 bases are shared with TRBD1. The ends lost 4 bases at V and 3 bases at J; junction bases unmatched: 3. This CDR3 region has 14 residues. The germline V gene has CDR1 LNHDA and CDR2 SQIVND (reference sequence). CDR3 in amino acids: CASSRTGMTDTQYF. In nucleotides, the CDR3 is TGTGCCAGTAGTAGGACAGGGATGACAGATACGCAGTATTTT.

The chain has TRBV19 and TRBJ1-2; D is unresolved. Trimming removed 3 bases at V and 5 bases at J, with 13 bases between. The germline V gene has CDR1 LNHDA and CDR2 SQIVND (reference sequence). The CDR3 consists of 14 residues. CDR3 sequence (DNA): TGTGCCAGTAGTATGGGGTCAGGACCTTATGGCTACACCTTC. It specifies CASSMGSGPYGYTF.

There are a few counts of this clone. The chain combines TRBV27 with TRBJ2-7; weak D call: TRBD2 (5 bases). Germline V gene data show CDR1 as MNHEY and CDR2 as SMNVEV (reference sequence). The CDR3 contains 14 residues. The V and J ends lost 2 bases and 5 bases respectively, with 13 bases between them. The CDR3, as DNA: TGTGCCAGCAGTTTACGGGTCCCGGGGAACGAGCAGTACTTC. Translated: CASSLRVPGNEQYF.

V gene TRBV5-1 combines with J gene TRBJ1-1, with 7 bases aligning to TRBD1. The CDR3 contains 14 residues. V lost 3 bases and J lost 6; bases outside the gene matches: 8. Germline V gene sequence: CDR1 SGHRS, CDR2 YFSETQ. The CDR3 here is CASSSGQAGAEAFF. The CDR3 coding sequence is TGCGCCAGCAGCTCCGGACAGGCCGGGGCTGAAGCTTTCTTT.

This clone showed up just a few times. A read error may account for a junction end that differs from germline. This rearrangement joins TRBV7-7 to TRBJ2-1, with a possible D match to TRBD1 (6 bases). CDR1 and CDR2 (germline): SSHAT, FNYEAQ (reference sequence). This CDR3 contains 15 residues. The CDR3 region has the DNA TGTGCTAGCAGCATACAGGGAAGTGCCTACAATGAGCAGTTCTTC. Its translation is CASSIQGSAYNEQFF.

This clone was picked up a small number of times. The J gene is TRBJ2-1, the V gene TRBV13, with a weak D call TRBD2 (6 bases). This CDR3 contains 16 residues. V was clipped by 5 bases and J by 8 bases, with 22 bases between them. Looked up from germline, CDR1 is PRHDT and CDR2 is FYEKMQ (reference sequence). The CDR3 region has the DNA TGTGCCAGCAGCCTGGCCAGGTGGAGGGAGATGGATGAGCAGTTCTTC. Residues: CASSLARWREMDEQFF.

This clone was seen only a few times. The V and J genes are TRBV28 and TRBJ2-7; the D gene is possibly TRBD2 (5 bases). This CDR3 is 15 amino acids long. Germline V gene lookup returns CDR1 MDHEN and CDR2 SYDVKM. V was shortened by 6 bases and J by 4 bases, with 19 bases between the two germline ends. The CDR3 reads CASSPLGQLDYEQYF. The DNA for the CDR3 is TGTGCCAGCAGCCCCTTGGGCCAACTAGATTACGAGCAGTACTTC.

The chain joins TRBV7-9 to TRBJ2-5, with D uncertain. Germline V gene lookup returns CDR1 SEHNR and CDR2 FQNEAQ (reference sequence). Trimming shortened V by 0 bases and J by 1 base, and 3 bases separated the two germline ends. The CDR3 contains 13 residues. The CDR3 region is CASSLAAQETQYF. The CDR3 DNA is TGTGCCAGCAGCTTAGCAGCCCAAGAGACCCAGTACTTC.